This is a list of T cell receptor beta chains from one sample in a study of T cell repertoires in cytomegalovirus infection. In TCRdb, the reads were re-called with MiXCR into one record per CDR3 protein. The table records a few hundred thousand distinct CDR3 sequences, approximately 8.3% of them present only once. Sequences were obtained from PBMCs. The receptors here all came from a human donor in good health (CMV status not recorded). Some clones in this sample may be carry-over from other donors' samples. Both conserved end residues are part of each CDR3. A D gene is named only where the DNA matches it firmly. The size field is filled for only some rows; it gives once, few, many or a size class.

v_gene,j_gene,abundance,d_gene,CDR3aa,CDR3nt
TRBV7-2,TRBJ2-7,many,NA,CASSEGVGGSYEQYF,TGTGCCAGCAGCGAGGGAGTTGGAGGTTCCTACGAGCAGTACTTC
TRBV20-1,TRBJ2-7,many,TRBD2,CSARDTPSGIGYEQYF,TGCAGTGCTAGAGACACGCCTAGCGGGATTGGGTACGAGCAGTACTTC
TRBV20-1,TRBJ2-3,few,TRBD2,CSATTTSGRSTDTQYF,TGCAGTGCTACAACAACTAGCGGGAGGTCCACAGATACGCAGTATTTT
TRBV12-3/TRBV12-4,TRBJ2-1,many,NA,CASSLSSAGFREQFF,TGTGCCAGCAGTCTTTCTTCCGCCGGTTTCAGGGAGCAGTTCTTC
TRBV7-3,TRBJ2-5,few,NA,CASSLSGGTQYF,TGTGCCAGCAGCTTATCCGGGGGGACCCAGTACTTC
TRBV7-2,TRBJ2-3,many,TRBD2,CASSLLAGASDTQYF,TGTGCCAGCAGCTTACTAGCGGGGGCCTCAGATACGCAGTATTTT
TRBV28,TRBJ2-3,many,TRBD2,CASRLAGGTGTDTQYF,TGTGCCAGCAGACTAGCGGGGGGGACTGGCACAGATACGCAGTATTTT
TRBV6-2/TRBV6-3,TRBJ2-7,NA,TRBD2,CASSPPAGTSGDYEQYF,TGTGCCAGCAGCCCCCCAGCCGGGACTAGCGGGGACTACGAGCAGTACTTC
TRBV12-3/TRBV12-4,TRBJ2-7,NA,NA,CASSSPGSYEQYF,TGTGCCAGCAGTTCGCCGGGATCCTACGAGCAGTACTTC
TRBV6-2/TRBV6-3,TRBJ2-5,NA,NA,CASLGHLLGQETQYF,TGTGCCAGCCTCGGACACCTATTGGGGCAAGAGACCCAGTACTTC
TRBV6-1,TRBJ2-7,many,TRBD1,CASSPGQVYYEQYF,TGTGCCAGCAGTCCGGGACAGGTCTATTACGAGCAGTACTTC
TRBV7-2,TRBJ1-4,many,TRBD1,CASSSQGAANEKLFF,TGTGCCAGCAGCTCGCAGGGGGCAGCTAATGAAAAACTGTTTTTT
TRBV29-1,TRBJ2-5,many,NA,CSAGAWGETQYF,TGCAGCGCCGGAGCCTGGGGAGAGACCCAGTACTTC
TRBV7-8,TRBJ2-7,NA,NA,CASSPGTRVRSYEQYF,TGTGCCAGCAGCCCCGGGACAAGAGTACGTTCCTACGAGCAGTACTTC
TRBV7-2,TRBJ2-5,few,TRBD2,CASSYAGGQETQYF,TGTGCCAGCAGCTACGCGGGGGGCCAAGAGACCCAGTACTTC
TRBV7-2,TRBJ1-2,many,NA,CASSLVAGDSGYTF,TGTGCCAGCAGCTTAGTAGCAGGGGATTCCGGCTACACCTTC
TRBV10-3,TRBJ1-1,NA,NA,CAISGSGTEAFF,TGTGCCATCAGTGGTTCTGGAACTGAAGCTTTCTTT
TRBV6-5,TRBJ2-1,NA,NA,CASSPEGRYNNEQFF,TGTGCCAGCAGCCCAGAGGGAAGATACAACAATGAGCAGTTCTTC
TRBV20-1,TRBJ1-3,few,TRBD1,CSAVRDSSGNTIYF,TGCAGTGCAGTCCGGGACAGCTCTGGAAACACCATATATTTT
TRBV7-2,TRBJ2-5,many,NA,CASSLNPGARRKETQYF,TGTGCCAGCAGCTTAAATCCAGGGGCCAGACGAAAAGAGACCCAGTACTTC
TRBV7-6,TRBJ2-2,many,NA,CASSLGVKTGELFF,TGTGCCAGCAGCTTAGGGGTCAAGACCGGGGAGCTGTTTTTT
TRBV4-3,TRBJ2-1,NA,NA,CASSVGSSEQFF,TGCGCCAGCAGCGTGGGTTCTAGCGAGCAGTTCTTC
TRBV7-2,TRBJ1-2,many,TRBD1,CASSPDRVIGYTF,TGTGCCAGCAGCCCGGACAGGGTTATTGGCTACACCTTC